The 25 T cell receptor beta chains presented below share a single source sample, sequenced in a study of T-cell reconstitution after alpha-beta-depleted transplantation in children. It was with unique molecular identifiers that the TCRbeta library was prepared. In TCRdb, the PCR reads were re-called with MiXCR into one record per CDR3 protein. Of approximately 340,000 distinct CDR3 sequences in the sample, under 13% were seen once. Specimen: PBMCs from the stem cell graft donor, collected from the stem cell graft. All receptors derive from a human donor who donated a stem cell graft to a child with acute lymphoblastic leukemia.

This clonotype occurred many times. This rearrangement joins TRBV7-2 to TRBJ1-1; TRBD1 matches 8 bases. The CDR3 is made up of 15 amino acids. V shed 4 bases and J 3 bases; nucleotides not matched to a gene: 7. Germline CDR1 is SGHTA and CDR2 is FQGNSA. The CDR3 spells CASSSTGQGYTEAFF. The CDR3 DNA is TGTGCCAGCAGCTCTACTGGACAGGGCTACACTGAAGCTTTCTTT.

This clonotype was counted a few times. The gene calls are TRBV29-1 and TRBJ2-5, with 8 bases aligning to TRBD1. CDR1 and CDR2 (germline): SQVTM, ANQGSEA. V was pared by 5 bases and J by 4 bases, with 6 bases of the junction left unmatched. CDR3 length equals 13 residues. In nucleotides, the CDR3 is TGCAGCGTTCCTAGACAGGGGATAGAGACCCAGTACTTC. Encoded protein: CSVPRQGIETQYF.

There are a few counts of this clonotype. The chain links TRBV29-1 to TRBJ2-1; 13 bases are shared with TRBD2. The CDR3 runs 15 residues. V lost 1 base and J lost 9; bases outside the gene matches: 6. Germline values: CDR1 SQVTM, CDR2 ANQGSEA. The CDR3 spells CSVEVLAGGRGEQFF. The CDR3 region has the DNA TGCAGCGTTGAAGTACTAGCGGGGGGGAGGGGTGAGCAGTTCTTC.

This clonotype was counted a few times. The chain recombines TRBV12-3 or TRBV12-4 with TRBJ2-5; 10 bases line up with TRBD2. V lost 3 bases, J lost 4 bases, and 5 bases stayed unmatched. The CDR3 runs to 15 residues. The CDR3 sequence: CASSFLAGEIETQYF. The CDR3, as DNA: TGTGCCAGCAGTTTCCTAGCGGGAGAGATAGAGACCCAGTACTTC.

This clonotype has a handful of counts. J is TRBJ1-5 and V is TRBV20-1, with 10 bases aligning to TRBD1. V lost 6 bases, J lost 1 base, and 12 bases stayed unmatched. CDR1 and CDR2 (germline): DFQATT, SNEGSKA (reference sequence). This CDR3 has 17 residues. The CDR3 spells CSALRTGGSRSNQPQHF. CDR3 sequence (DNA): TGCAGTGCACTCAGGACAGGGGGAAGTAGGAGCAATCAGCCCCAGCATTTT.

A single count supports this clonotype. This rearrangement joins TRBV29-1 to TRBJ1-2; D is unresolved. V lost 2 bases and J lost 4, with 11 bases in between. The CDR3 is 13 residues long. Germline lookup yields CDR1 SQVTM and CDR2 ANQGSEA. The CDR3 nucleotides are TGCAGCGTTGAACTCGGGGTGCCCTATGGCTACACCTTC. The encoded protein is CSVELGVPYGYTF.

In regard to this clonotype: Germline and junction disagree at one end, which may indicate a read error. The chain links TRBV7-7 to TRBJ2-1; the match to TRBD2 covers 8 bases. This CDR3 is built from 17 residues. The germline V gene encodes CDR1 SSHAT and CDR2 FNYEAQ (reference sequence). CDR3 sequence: CASSLEPSGPPLDEQFF. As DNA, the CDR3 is TGTGCTAGCAGCTTAGAGCCTAGCGGGCCCCCTTTGGATGAGCAGTTCTTC.

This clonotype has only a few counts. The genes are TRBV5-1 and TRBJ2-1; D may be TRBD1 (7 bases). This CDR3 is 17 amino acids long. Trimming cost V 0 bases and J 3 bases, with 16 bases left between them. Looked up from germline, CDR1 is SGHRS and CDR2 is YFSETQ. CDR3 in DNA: TGCGCCAGCAGCTTGGCCGGGTGGGGGGACAGCTACAATGAGCAGTTCTTC. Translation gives CASSLAGWGDSYNEQFF.

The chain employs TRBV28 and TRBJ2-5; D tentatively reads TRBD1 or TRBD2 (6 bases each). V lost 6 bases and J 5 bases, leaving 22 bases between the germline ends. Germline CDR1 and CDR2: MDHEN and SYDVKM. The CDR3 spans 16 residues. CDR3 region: CASSLLSPEGGETQYF. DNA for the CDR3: TGTGCCAGCAGCCTCCTTTCACCGGAAGGGGGGGAGACCCAGTACTTC.

The CDR3 bases are TGTGCCAGCACCACGGGGTACTCGAACACTGAAGCTTTCTTT. This encodes CASTTGYSNTEAFF. This chain joins TRBV7-8 and TRBJ1-1, with no clear D. The ends were cut back, 7 bases at V and 1 base at J, with 13 bases in the middle. Germline V CDR1 and CDR2: SGHVS, FQNEAQ. CDR3 length: 14 amino acids. Supplemented by reference TRBV7-8 and TRBJ1-1, the full variable domain reads GAGVSQSPRYKVAKRGQDVALRCDPISGHVSLFWYQQALGQGPEFLTYFQNEAQLDKSGLPSDRFFAERPEGSVSTLKIQRTQQEDSAVYLCASTTGYSNTEAFFGQGTRLTVV.

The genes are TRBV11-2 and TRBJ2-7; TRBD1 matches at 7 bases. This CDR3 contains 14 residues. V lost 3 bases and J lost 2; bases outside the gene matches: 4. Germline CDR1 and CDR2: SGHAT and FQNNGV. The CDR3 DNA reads TGTGCCAGCAGCTTGGACAGGACCACCTACGAGCAGTACTTC. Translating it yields CASSLDRTTYEQYF. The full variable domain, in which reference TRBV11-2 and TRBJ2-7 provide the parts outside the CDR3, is EAGVAQSPRYKIIEKRQSVAFWCNPISGHATLYWYQQILGQGPKLLIQFQNNGVVDDSQLPKDRFSAERLKGVDSTLKIQPAKLEDSAVYLCASSLDRTTYEQYFGPGTRLTVT.

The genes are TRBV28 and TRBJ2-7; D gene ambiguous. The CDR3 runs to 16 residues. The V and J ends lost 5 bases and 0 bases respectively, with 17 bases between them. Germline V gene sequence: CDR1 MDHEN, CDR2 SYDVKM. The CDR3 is CASSPPSVRSSYEQYF. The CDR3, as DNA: TGTGCCAGCAGTCCCCCTTCGGTGCGGAGCTCCTACGAGCAGTACTTC.

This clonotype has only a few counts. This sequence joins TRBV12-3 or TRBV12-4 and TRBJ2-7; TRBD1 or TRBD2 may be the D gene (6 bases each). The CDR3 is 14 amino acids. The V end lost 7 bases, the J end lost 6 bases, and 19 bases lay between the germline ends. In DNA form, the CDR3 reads TGTGCCAGCACCACAGGGACTCAGGGCTCCGAGCAGTACTTC. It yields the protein CASTTGTQGSEQYF.

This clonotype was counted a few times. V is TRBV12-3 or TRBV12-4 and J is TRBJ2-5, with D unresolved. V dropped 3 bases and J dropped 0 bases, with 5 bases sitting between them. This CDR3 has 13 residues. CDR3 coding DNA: TGTGCCAGCAGTTTGGTTAACCAAGAGACCCAGTACTTC. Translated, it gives CASSLVNQETQYF.

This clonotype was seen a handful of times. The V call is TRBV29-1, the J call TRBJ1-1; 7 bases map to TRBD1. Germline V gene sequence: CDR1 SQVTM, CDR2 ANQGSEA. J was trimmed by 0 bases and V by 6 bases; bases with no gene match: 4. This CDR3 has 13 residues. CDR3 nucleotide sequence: TGCAGCGTGAGACAGGGCTTGAACACTGAAGCTTTCTTT. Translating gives CSVRQGLNTEAFF.

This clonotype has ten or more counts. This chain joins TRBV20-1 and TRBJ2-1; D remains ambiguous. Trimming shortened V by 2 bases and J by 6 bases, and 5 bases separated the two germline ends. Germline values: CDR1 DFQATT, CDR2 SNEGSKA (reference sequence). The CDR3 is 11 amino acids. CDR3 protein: CSARFGNEQFF. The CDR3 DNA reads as TGCAGTGCTAGATTCGGCAATGAGCAGTTCTTC.

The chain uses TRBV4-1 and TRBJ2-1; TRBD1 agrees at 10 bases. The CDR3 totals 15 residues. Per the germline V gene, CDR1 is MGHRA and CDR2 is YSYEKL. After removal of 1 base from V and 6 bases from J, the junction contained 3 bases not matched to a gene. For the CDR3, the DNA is TGCGCCAGCAGCCAAGCCGGGACAGGGGTCAATGAGCAGTTCTTC. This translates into CASSQAGTGVNEQFF.

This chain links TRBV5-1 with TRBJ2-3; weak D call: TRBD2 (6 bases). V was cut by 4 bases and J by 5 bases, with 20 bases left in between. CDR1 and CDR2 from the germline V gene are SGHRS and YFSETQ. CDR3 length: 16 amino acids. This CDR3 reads CASSTGSEGRRDTQYF. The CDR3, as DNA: TGCGCCAGCAGCACTGGTTCGGAGGGCCGAAGAGATACGCAGTATTTT. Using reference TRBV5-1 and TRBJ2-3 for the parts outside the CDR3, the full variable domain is KAGVTQTPRYLIKTRGQQVTLSCSPISGHRSVSWYQQTPGQGLQFLFEYFSETQRNKGNFPGRFSGRQFSNSRSEMNVSTLELGDSALYLCASSTGSEGRRDTQYFGPGTRLTVL.

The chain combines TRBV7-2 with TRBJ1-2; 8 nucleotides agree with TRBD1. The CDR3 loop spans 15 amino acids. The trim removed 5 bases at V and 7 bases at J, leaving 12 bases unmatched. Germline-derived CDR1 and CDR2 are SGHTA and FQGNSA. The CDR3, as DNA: TGTGCCAGCAGCCCAGGAAGGACAGGGATGGGTGGCTACACCTTC. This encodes CASSPGRTGMGGYTF. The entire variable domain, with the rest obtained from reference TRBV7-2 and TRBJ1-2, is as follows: GAGVSQSPSNKVTEKGKDVELRCDPISGHTALYWYRQSLGQGLEFLIYFQGNSAPDKSGLPSDRFSAERTGGSVSTLTIQRTQQEDSAVYLCASSPGRTGMGGYTFGSGTRLTVV.

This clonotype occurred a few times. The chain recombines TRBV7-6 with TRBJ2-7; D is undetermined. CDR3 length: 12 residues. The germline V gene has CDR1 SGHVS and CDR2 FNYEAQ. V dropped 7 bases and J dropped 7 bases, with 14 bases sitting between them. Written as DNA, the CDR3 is TGTGCCAGCACCTTCCCCCCCCCTGAGCAGTACTTC. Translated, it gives CASTFPPPEQYF.

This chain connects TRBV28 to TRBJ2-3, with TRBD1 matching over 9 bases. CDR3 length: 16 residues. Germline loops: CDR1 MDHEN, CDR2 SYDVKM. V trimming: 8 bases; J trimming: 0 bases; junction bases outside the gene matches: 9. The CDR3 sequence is CASFQGDRVSTDTQYF. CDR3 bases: TGTGCCAGCTTTCAAGGGGACAGGGTTAGCACAGATACGCAGTATTTT.

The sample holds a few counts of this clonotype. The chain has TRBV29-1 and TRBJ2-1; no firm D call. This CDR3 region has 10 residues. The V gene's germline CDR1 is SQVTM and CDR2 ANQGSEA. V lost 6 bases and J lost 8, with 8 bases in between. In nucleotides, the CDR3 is TGCAGCGTGGGGTGGGATGAGCAGTTCTTC. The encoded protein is CSVGWDEQFF.

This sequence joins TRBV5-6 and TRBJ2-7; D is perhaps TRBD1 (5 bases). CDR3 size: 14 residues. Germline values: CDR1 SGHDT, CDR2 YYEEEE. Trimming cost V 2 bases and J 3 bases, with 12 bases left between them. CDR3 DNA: TGTGCCAGCAGCTTCAAGGGGTCCCTCTACGAGCAGTACTTC. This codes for CASSFKGSLYEQYF.

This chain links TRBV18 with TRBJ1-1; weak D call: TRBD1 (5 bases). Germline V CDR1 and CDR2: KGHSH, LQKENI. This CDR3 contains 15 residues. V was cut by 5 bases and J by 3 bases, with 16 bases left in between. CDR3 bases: TGTGCCAGCTCAGTCCGGGGGGGAACCCACACTGAAGCTTTCTTT. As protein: CASSVRGGTHTEAFF.

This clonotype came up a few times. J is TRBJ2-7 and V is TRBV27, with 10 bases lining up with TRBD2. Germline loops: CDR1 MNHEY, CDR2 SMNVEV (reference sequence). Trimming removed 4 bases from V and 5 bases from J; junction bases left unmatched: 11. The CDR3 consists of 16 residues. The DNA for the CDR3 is TGTGCCAGCAGTTCCGCCGCTAGCGGGAGACGGGACGAGCAGTACTTC. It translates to CASSSAASGRRDEQYF.